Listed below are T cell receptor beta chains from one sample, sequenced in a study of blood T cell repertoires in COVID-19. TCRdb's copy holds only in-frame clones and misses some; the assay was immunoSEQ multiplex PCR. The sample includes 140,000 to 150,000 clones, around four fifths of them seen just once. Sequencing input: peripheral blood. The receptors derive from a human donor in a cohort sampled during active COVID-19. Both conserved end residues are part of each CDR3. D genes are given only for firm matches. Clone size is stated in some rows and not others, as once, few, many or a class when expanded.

cdr3_aa: CASSGTPGQTNYGYTF
cdr3_nt: TGCGCCAGCTCTGGGACCCCGGGACAGACTAACTATGGCTACACCTTC
cdr3_length: 16
v_call: TRBV4-3
j_call: TRBJ1-2
d_call: TRBD1
clone_size: -

cdr3_aa: CASSYRGLAGADYNEQFF
cdr3_nt: TGTGCCAGCAGTTACCGGGGACTAGCGGGGGCCGACTACAATGAGCAGTTCTTC
cdr3_length: 18
v_call: TRBV6-2/TRBV6-3
j_call: TRBJ2-1
d_call: TRBD2
clone_size: -

cdr3_aa: CASSLASGGKGTQYF
cdr3_nt: TGTGCCAGCAGCTTAGCTAGCGGGGGGAAAGGGACCCAGTACTTC
cdr3_length: 15
v_call: TRBV7-2
j_call: TRBJ2-5
d_call: TRBD2
clone_size: -

cdr3_aa: CASSPTTGAHQETQYF
cdr3_nt: TGCGCCAGCAGCCCGACGACAGGGGCCCACCAAGAGACCCAGTACTTC
cdr3_length: 16
v_call: TRBV5-1
j_call: TRBJ2-5
d_call: TRBD1
clone_size: -

cdr3_aa: CASSSYNTGELFF
cdr3_nt: TGTGCCAGCAGCTCCTATAACACCGGGGAGCTGTTTTTT
cdr3_length: 13
v_call: TRBV7-3
j_call: TRBJ2-2
d_call: -
clone_size: -

cdr3_aa: CASNFSHSGGTEAFF
cdr3_nt: TGTGCCAGCAATTTTTCTCACAGCGGGGGCACTGAAGCTTTCTTT
cdr3_length: 15
v_call: TRBV28
j_call: TRBJ1-1
d_call: -
clone_size: -

cdr3_aa: CASSLAFWDRGMNTEAFF
cdr3_nt: TGCGCCAGCAGCTTGGCGTTCTGGGACAGGGGCATGAACACTGAAGCTTTCTTT
cdr3_length: 18
v_call: TRBV5-1
j_call: TRBJ1-1
d_call: TRBD1
clone_size: -

cdr3_aa: CASSLFGDYNSPLHF
cdr3_nt: TGTGCCAGCAGTTTATTCGGGGACTATAATTCACCCCTCCACTTT
cdr3_length: 15
v_call: TRBV28
j_call: TRBJ1-6
d_call: -
clone_size: -

cdr3_aa: CASTRGASTDTQYF
cdr3_nt: TGTGCCAGCACACGGGGAGCTAGCACAGATACGCAGTATTTT
cdr3_length: 14
v_call: TRBV19
j_call: TRBJ2-3
d_call: -
clone_size: -

cdr3_aa: CASSLTREETQYF
cdr3_nt: TGTGCCAGCAGTTTGACCAGGGAAGAGACCCAGTACTTC
cdr3_length: 13
v_call: TRBV27
j_call: TRBJ2-5
d_call: -
clone_size: -

cdr3_aa: CASSYTPDSGTIYF
cdr3_nt: TGTGCCAGCAGTTACACACCTGACTCGGGCACCATATATTTT
cdr3_length: 14
v_call: TRBV6-5
j_call: TRBJ1-3
d_call: -
clone_size: -

cdr3_aa: CASSLNGGPYEQYF
cdr3_nt: TGTGCCAGCAGCTTAAACGGGGGGCCATACGAGCAGTACTTC
cdr3_length: 14
v_call: TRBV7-8
j_call: TRBJ2-7
d_call: -
clone_size: -

cdr3_aa: CASRAGLNQPQHF
cdr3_nt: TGTGCCAGCAGAGCGGGACTCAATCAGCCCCAGCATTTT
cdr3_length: 13
v_call: TRBV2
j_call: TRBJ1-5
d_call: -
clone_size: -

cdr3_aa: CASSFKSGGKTGELFF
cdr3_nt: TGTGCCAGCAGCTTTAAAAGCGGGGGAAAAACCGGGGAGCTGTTTTTT
cdr3_length: 16
v_call: TRBV5-6
j_call: TRBJ2-2
d_call: TRBD2
clone_size: -

cdr3_aa: CASRDLGLWGYTF
cdr3_nt: TGTGCCAGTAGGGACCTGGGACTTTGGGGCTACACCTTC
cdr3_length: 13
v_call: TRBV19
j_call: TRBJ1-2
d_call: -
clone_size: -

cdr3_aa: CASSTLTGTGEWSEQFF
cdr3_nt: TGTGCCAGCAGCACATTAACCGGGACAGGGGAATGGAGTGAGCAGTTCTTC
cdr3_length: 17
v_call: TRBV5-6
j_call: TRBJ2-1
d_call: TRBD1
clone_size: -

cdr3_aa: CASSPPLSGTGTRNTIYF
cdr3_nt: TGTGCCAGCAGTCCACCACTATCGGGGACAGGGACGAGGAACACCATATATTTT
cdr3_length: 18
v_call: TRBV28
j_call: TRBJ1-3
d_call: TRBD1
clone_size: once

cdr3_aa: CASSQDPLTGEAGYTF
cdr3_nt: TGTGCCAGCAGCCAAGACCCCTTGACAGGGGAGGCTGGCTACACCTTC
cdr3_length: 16
v_call: TRBV3-1/TRBV3-2
j_call: TRBJ1-2
d_call: TRBD1
clone_size: -

cdr3_aa: CASSPLFSAGGSTGELFF
cdr3_nt: TGTGCCAGCAGCCCCCTTTTTAGCGCAGGGGGGAGCACCGGGGAGCTGTTTTTT
cdr3_length: 18
v_call: TRBV3-1/TRBV3-2
j_call: TRBJ2-2
d_call: -
clone_size: -

cdr3_aa: CASSFLSSYNEQFF
cdr3_nt: TGTGCCAGCAGCTTCTTGAGCTCCTACAATGAGCAGTTCTTC
cdr3_length: 14
v_call: TRBV13
j_call: TRBJ2-1
d_call: -
clone_size: -

cdr3_aa: CASSVRRGDTQYF
cdr3_nt: TGTGCCAGCAGTGTACGTAGGGGTGATACGCAGTATTTT
cdr3_length: 13
v_call: TRBV27
j_call: TRBJ2-3
d_call: -
clone_size: -

cdr3_aa: CASSEAWTPTYEQYF
cdr3_nt: TGTGCCAGCAGTGAAGCCTGGACACCTACCTACGAGCAGTACTTC
cdr3_length: 15
v_call: TRBV6-1
j_call: TRBJ2-7
d_call: -
clone_size: -

cdr3_aa: CAISARGTGNTEAFF
cdr3_nt: TGTGCCATCAGTGCCCGAGGGACAGGGAACACTGAAGCTTTCTTT
cdr3_length: 15
v_call: TRBV10-3
j_call: TRBJ1-1
d_call: TRBD1
clone_size: -

cdr3_aa: CASSLRAGDQPQHF
cdr3_nt: TGTGCCAGCAGCTTAAGGGCAGGGGATCAGCCCCAGCATTTT
cdr3_length: 14
v_call: TRBV7-3
j_call: TRBJ1-5
d_call: -
clone_size: once

cdr3_aa: CASTPGNQPQHF
cdr3_nt: TGTGCCAGCACGCCGGGGAATCAGCCCCAGCATTTT
cdr3_length: 12
v_call: TRBV6-6
j_call: TRBJ1-5
d_call: -
clone_size: -

cdr3_aa: CASSLYNRGNADTQYF
cdr3_nt: TGCGCCAGCAGCTTGTATAACAGGGGGAACGCAGATACGCAGTATTTT
cdr3_length: 16
v_call: TRBV5-1
j_call: TRBJ2-3
d_call: TRBD1
clone_size: -

cdr3_aa: CASKAGDATNEKLFF
cdr3_nt: TGTGCCAGTAAGGCAGGGGACGCGACTAATGAAAAACTGTTTTTT
cdr3_length: 15
v_call: TRBV19
j_call: TRBJ1-4
d_call: -
clone_size: -

cdr3_aa: CASSLAPPSGGNNEQFF
cdr3_nt: TGTGCCAGCAGCTTAGCGCCTCCCAGCGGGGGGAACAATGAGCAGTTCTTC
cdr3_length: 17
v_call: TRBV7-6
j_call: TRBJ2-1
d_call: TRBD2
clone_size: -

cdr3_aa: CASRFGQGPYNEQFF
cdr3_nt: TGTGCCAGCAGGTTTGGACAGGGTCCCTACAATGAGCAGTTCTTC
cdr3_length: 15
v_call: TRBV6-5
j_call: TRBJ2-1
d_call: TRBD1
clone_size: -

cdr3_aa: CASSQDRASGGITSYNEQFF
cdr3_nt: TGTGCCAGCAGCCAAGACAGGGCTAGCGGGGGGATTACTTCCTACAATGAGCAGTTCTTC
cdr3_length: 20
v_call: TRBV3-1/TRBV3-2
j_call: TRBJ2-1
d_call: TRBD2
clone_size: few

cdr3_aa: CAPQGNSGEQYF
cdr3_nt: TGTGCCCCCCAAGGAAATTCGGGCGAGCAGTACTTC
cdr3_length: 12
v_call: TRBV21-1
j_call: TRBJ2-7
d_call: -
clone_size: -

cdr3_aa: CASKTGALGNTIYF
cdr3_nt: TGTGCCAGCAAAACAGGGGCGTTAGGAAACACCATATATTTT
cdr3_length: 14
v_call: TRBV6-5
j_call: TRBJ1-3
d_call: TRBD1
clone_size: -

cdr3_aa: CASSPDGGLVTDTQYF
cdr3_nt: TGTGCCAGCAGCCCGGATGGGGGACTTGTCACAGATACGCAGTATTTT
cdr3_length: 16
v_call: TRBV5-4
j_call: TRBJ2-3
d_call: -
clone_size: -

cdr3_aa: CAIAGLAQYEQYF
cdr3_nt: TGTGCCATCGCCGGACTAGCGCAGTACGAGCAGTACTTC
cdr3_length: 13
v_call: TRBV10-3
j_call: TRBJ2-7
d_call: TRBD2
clone_size: -

cdr3_aa: CAWSGGSNQPQHF
cdr3_nt: TGTGCCTGGAGCGGGGGGAGCAATCAGCCCCAGCATTTT
cdr3_length: 13
v_call: TRBV30
j_call: TRBJ1-5
d_call: -
clone_size: -

cdr3_aa: CASSWGGVNEKLFF
cdr3_nt: TGTGCCAGCAGTTGGGGAGGGGTCAATGAAAAACTGTTTTTT
cdr3_length: 14
v_call: TRBV6-5
j_call: TRBJ1-4
d_call: -
clone_size: -

cdr3_aa: CASSLVDREISGELFF
cdr3_nt: TGTGCCAGCAGCTTAGTGGACAGGGAAATCTCCGGGGAGCTGTTTTTT
cdr3_length: 16
v_call: TRBV11-3
j_call: TRBJ2-2
d_call: TRBD1
clone_size: once

cdr3_aa: CASSEPQGAEQFF
cdr3_nt: TGTGCCAGCAGTGAACCGCAGGGGGCTGAGCAGTTCTTC
cdr3_length: 13
v_call: TRBV2
j_call: TRBJ2-1
d_call: TRBD1
clone_size: -

cdr3_aa: CASSLGRGLTDTQYF
cdr3_nt: TGTGCCAGCAGCCTCGGGCGGGGACTCACAGATACGCAGTATTTT
cdr3_length: 15
v_call: TRBV7-2
j_call: TRBJ2-3
d_call: -
clone_size: -

cdr3_aa: CAISGLDRDAGELFF
cdr3_nt: TGTGCCATCAGTGGGTTGGACAGGGACGCCGGGGAGCTGTTTTTT
cdr3_length: 15
v_call: TRBV10-3
j_call: TRBJ2-2
d_call: TRBD1
clone_size: -

cdr3_aa: CASSLARASGGASVEQFF
cdr3_nt: TGTGCCAGCAGCTTAGCGCGGGCTAGCGGGGGGGCTAGTGTTGAGCAGTTCTTC
cdr3_length: 18
v_call: TRBV7-2
j_call: TRBJ2-1
d_call: TRBD2
clone_size: -

cdr3_aa: CATSRDRGFAKNIQYF
cdr3_nt: TGTGCCACCAGCAGAGATAGAGGGTTCGCCAAAAACATTCAGTACTTC
cdr3_length: 16
v_call: TRBV15
j_call: TRBJ2-4
d_call: -
clone_size: -

cdr3_aa: CASRREAIGELFF
cdr3_nt: TGCGCCAGCAGGAGGGAAGCGATCGGGGAGCTGTTTTTT
cdr3_length: 13
v_call: TRBV5-1
j_call: TRBJ2-2
d_call: -
clone_size: -

cdr3_aa: CATAASGGNNEQFF
cdr3_nt: TGTGCCACTGCGGCTAGCGGGGGCAACAATGAGCAGTTCTTC
cdr3_length: 14
v_call: TRBV3-1/TRBV3-2
j_call: TRBJ2-1
d_call: TRBD2
clone_size: -

cdr3_aa: CASSPGTSGRYNEQFF
cdr3_nt: TGTGCCAGCAGCCCCGGGACTAGCGGGAGATACAATGAGCAGTTCTTC
cdr3_length: 16
v_call: TRBV11-3
j_call: TRBJ2-1
d_call: TRBD2
clone_size: once

cdr3_aa: CASSDTSGGGYF
cdr3_nt: TGTGCCAGCAGTGACACTAGCGGAGGAGGGTATTTT
cdr3_length: 12
v_call: TRBV6-1
j_call: TRBJ2-3
d_call: TRBD2
clone_size: -

cdr3_aa: CASSLERARIRETQYF
cdr3_nt: TGTGCCAGCAGCTTAGAGAGGGCACGGATCCGGGAGACCCAGTACTTC
cdr3_length: 16
v_call: TRBV7-8
j_call: TRBJ2-5
d_call: -
clone_size: -

cdr3_aa: CASSPRDRGLGSPLHF
cdr3_nt: TGTGCCAGTAGCCCCCGGGACAGGGGGCTCGGATCACCCCTCCACTTT
cdr3_length: 16
v_call: TRBV19
j_call: TRBJ1-6
d_call: TRBD1
clone_size: -

cdr3_aa: CASSTLGGYTEAFF
cdr3_nt: TGTGCCAGCAGTACCCTCGGGGGGTACACTGAAGCTTTCTTT
cdr3_length: 14
v_call: TRBV6-5
j_call: TRBJ1-1
d_call: -
clone_size: -

cdr3_aa: CASSRDRSSGNTIYF
cdr3_nt: TGTGCCAGCAGTCGGGACAGAAGCTCTGGAAACACCATATATTTT
cdr3_length: 15
v_call: TRBV6-6
j_call: TRBJ1-3
d_call: TRBD1
clone_size: -

cdr3_aa: CAIMDRGETQYF
cdr3_nt: TGTGCCATCATGGACAGGGGGGAGACCCAGTACTTC
cdr3_length: 12
v_call: TRBV10-3
j_call: TRBJ2-5
d_call: TRBD1
clone_size: -

cdr3_aa: CASSPRQGNQPQHF
cdr3_nt: TGTGCCAGCAGTCCTCGACAGGGCAATCAGCCCCAGCATTTT
cdr3_length: 14
v_call: TRBV28
j_call: TRBJ1-5
d_call: -
clone_size: -

cdr3_aa: CASSLGDSLDEKLFF
cdr3_nt: TGTGCCAGCAGCTTAGGGGACAGCCTGGATGAAAAACTGTTTTTT
cdr3_length: 15
v_call: TRBV11-3
j_call: TRBJ1-4
d_call: TRBD1
clone_size: -

cdr3_aa: CASSLWTGARYGYTF
cdr3_nt: TGCGCCAGCAGCCTCTGGACAGGGGCCCGCTATGGCTACACCTTC
cdr3_length: 15
v_call: TRBV4-3
j_call: TRBJ1-2
d_call: TRBD1
clone_size: -

cdr3_aa: CASGTGEHF
cdr3_nt: TGTGCCAGTGGGACAGGGGAGCATTTT
cdr3_length: 9
v_call: TRBV11-2
j_call: TRBJ1-5
d_call: TRBD1
clone_size: once

cdr3_aa: CASSSRGQPQHF
cdr3_nt: TGTGCCAGCAGTTCCCGGGGTCAGCCCCAGCATTTT
cdr3_length: 12
v_call: TRBV27
j_call: TRBJ1-5
d_call: -
clone_size: -

cdr3_aa: CASSQHSSSYNSPLHF
cdr3_nt: TGTGCCAGCAGCCAACATTCGAGCTCCTATAATTCACCCCTCCACTTT
cdr3_length: 16
v_call: TRBV14
j_call: TRBJ1-6
d_call: -
clone_size: -

cdr3_aa: CASSLDRGTEAFF
cdr3_nt: TGTGCCAGCAGCTTAGATCGAGGCACTGAAGCTTTCTTT
cdr3_length: 13
v_call: TRBV11-2
j_call: TRBJ1-1
d_call: -
clone_size: -